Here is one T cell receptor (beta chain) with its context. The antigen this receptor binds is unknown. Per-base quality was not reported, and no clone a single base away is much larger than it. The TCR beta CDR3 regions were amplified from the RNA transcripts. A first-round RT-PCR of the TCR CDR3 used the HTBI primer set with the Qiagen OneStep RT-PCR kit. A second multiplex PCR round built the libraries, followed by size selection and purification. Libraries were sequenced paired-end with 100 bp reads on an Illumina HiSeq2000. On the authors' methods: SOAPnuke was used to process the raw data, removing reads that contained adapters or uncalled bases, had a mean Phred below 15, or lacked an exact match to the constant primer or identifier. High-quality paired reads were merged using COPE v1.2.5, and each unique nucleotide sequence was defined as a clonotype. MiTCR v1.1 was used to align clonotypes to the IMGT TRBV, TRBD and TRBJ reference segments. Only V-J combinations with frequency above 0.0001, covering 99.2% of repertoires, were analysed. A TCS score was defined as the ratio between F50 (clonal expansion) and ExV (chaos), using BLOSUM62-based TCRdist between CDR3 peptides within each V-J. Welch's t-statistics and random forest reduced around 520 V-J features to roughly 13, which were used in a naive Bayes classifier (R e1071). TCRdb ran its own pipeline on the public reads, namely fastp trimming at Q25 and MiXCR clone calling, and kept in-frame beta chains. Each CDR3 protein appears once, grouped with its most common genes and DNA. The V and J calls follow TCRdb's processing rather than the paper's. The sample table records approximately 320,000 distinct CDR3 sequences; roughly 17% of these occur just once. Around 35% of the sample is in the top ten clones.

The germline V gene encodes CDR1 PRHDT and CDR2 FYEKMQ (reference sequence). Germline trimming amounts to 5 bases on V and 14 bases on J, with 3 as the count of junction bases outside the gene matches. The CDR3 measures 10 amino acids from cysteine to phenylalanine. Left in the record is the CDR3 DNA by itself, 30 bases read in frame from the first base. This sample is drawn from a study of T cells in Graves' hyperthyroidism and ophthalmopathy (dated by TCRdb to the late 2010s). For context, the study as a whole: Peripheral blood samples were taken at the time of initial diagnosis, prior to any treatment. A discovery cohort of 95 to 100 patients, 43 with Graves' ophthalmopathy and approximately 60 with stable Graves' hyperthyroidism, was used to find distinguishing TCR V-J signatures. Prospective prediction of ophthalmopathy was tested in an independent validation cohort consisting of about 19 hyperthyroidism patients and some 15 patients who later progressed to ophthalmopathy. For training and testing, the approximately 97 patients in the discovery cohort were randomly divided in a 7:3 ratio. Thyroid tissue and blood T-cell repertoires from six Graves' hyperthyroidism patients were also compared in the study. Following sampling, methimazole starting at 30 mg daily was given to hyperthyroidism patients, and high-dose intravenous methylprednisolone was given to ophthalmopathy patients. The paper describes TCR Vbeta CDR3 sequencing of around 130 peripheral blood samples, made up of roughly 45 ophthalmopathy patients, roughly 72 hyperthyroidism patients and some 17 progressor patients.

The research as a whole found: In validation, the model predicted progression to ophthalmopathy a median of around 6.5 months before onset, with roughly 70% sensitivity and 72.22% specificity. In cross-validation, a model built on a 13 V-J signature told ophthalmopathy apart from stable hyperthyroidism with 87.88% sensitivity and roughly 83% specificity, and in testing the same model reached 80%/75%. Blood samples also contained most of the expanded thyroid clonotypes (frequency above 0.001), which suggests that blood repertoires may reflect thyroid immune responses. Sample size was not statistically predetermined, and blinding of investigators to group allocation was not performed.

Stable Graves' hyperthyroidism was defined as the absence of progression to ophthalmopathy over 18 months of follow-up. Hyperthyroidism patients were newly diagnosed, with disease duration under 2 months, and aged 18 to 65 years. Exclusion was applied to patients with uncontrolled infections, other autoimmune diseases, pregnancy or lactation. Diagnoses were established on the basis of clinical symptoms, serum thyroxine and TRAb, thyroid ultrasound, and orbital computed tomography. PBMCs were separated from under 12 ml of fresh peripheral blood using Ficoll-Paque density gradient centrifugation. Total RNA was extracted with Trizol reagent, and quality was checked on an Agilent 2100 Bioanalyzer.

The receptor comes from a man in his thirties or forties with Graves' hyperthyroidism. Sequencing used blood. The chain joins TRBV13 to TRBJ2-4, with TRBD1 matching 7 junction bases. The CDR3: CASSPQGKYF. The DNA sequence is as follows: TGTGCCAGCAGCCCACAGGGGAAGTACTTC. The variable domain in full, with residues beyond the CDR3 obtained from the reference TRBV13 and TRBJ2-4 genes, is AAGVIQSPRHLIKEKRETATLKCYPIPRHDTVYWYQQGPGQDPQFLISFYEKMQSDKGSIPDRFSAQQFSDYHSELNMSSLELGDSALYFCASSPQGKYFGAGTRLSVL.